This T cell receptor (beta chain) was sequenced for a study of immune evolution from preneoplasia to lung adenocarcinoma. Study-wide background: HLA loss of heterozygosity: over 5.5% AIS, about 15% MIA, around 35% ADC, none AAH.

Premalignant or tumor cells were enriched by macro-dissection after pathologic assessment. Sequencing used immunoSEQ multiplex PCR; TCRdb keeps in-frame clones, though not all of them. The table has under 5,500 clones, roughly 87% seen once. For this clone: As yet, its antigen is unknown.

Germline-derived CDR1 and CDR2 are SGHRS and YFSETQ. Between the trimmed V and J ends, which lost 4 bases and 0 bases, there was a span of 13 bases. This CDR3 is 15 amino acids long. Whole-study findings and limits: Normal lung had the highest top T cell clone frequencies.

The TCR was taken from a person aged 50 to 59 with lung adenocarcinoma. This chain uses TRBV5-1 with TRBJ1-1, with TRBD1 as a possible D gene (6 bases). Input material: FFPE invasive lung adenocarcinoma tissue. Written as DNA, the CDR3 is TGCGCCAGCAGCCAGACAGGAGCTATGAACACTGAAGCTTTCTTT. It translates to CASSQTGAMNTEAFF.